This entry describes one TCR beta chain. This entry belongs to a study of T-cell reconstitution after alpha-beta-depleted transplantation in children. Preparation of the TCRbeta library involved a method that used unique molecular identifiers. TCRdb independently ran MiXCR on the PCR reads; one entry per CDR3 protein. The sample contains approximately 520,000 distinct CDR3 sequences, 30% to 35% of which appear only once. Trimming left V 2 bases short and J 4 bases short, with 11 bases between. This CDR3 has 14 residues. CDR1 is SSHAT and CDR2 is FNYEAQ in the germline V gene (reference sequence). The receptor was isolated from a human donor who donated a stem cell graft to a child with aplastic anemia. Source: PBMCs from the stem cell graft donor, taken from the stem cell graft. The J gene is TRBJ2-5, the V gene TRBV7-7; D possibly corresponds to TRBD1 (5 bases). The CDR3 nucleotides read TGTGCCAGCAGCTTATCAGGGATGGGAGAGACCCAGTACTTC. It translates to CASSLSGMGETQYF.